Many counts were recorded for the clone carrying this T cell receptor beta chain. Its specificity is not known. cDNA was made by 5'RACE with 10-nucleotide random UMIs. TCRdb used MiXCR to reprocess the 5' RACE reads, holding one entry per CDR3 protein. This sample has 50,000 to 70,000 distinct CDR3 sequences; about 12% occur once, and the top ten carry approximately 12%. These data originate in a study of neurological immune-mediated disorders. Points from the study as a whole: Multiple sclerosis patients had less TCR clonal expansion than even healthy controls, unlike HTLV-1-associated myelopathy. Among expanded clones, no CDR3 amino acid sequences were shared across subjects, a pattern suggesting private repertoires in all groups.

Germline V gene data show CDR1 as DFQATT and CDR2 as SNEGSKA (reference sequence). The CDR3 has 13 amino acids. Trimming left V 1 base short and J 4 bases short, with 8 bases between. 2 million PBMCs stored at -80 C were the source of the unsorted libraries. This TCR was recovered from a woman aged 55-70 years with HTLV-1-associated myelopathy (HAM/TSP). Sequencing used PBMCs. The chain is built from TRBV20-1 and TRBJ2-1; D is uncertain. The CDR3 spells CSARGFGYNEQFF. In DNA, the CDR3 is TGCAGTGCTAGAGGGTTCGGATACAATGAGCAGTTCTTC.